A single sample gave rise to the 13 T cell receptor beta chains below, sequenced in a study of OX40 agonist ivuxolimab in advanced cancers. Produced via immunoSEQ multiplex PCR; TCRdb's table is partial and in-frame only. The sample lists around 75,000 clones, around nine tenths occurring once. Sequenced here: CD4+ or CD8+ T cells sorted from blood, sampled in a trial of the OX40 agonist ivuxolimab. The receptor source for this set is an adult with an advanced solid tumor such as melanoma, head and neck, liver or kidney cancer.

In its sample, this clone was seen a few times. The genes are TRBV19 and TRBJ1-2; D uncertain. Germline V gene data show CDR1 as LNHDA and CDR2 as SQIVND (reference sequence). The length of the CDR3 is 15 residues. V was shortened by 1 base and J by 1 base, with 10 bases between the two germline ends. CDR3 amino acids: CASSIAVTDNYGYTF. The CDR3 DNA is TGTGCCAGTAGTATAGCGGTTACAGATAACTATGGCTACACCTTC.

About this clone itself: The junction departs from germline at one end; a sequencing error may be responsible. In nucleotides, the CDR3 is TGTGCTAGCAGCTTAGGAAAAGAGGGGACCTGGTGGGAAGAGCAGTTCTTC. Translated: CASSLGKEGTWWEEQFF. The V gene is TRBV7-7, the J gene TRBJ2-1; tentatively, D is TRBD1 or TRBD2 (5 bases each). The CDR3 is 17 amino acids. Germline CDR1 is SSHAT and CDR2 is FNYEAQ (reference sequence).

The gene calls are TRBV4-2 and TRBJ2-3; D gene uncertain. V was shortened by 0 bases and J by 3 bases, with 7 bases between the two germline ends. The CDR3 spans 14 residues. Germline V gives CDR1 LGHNA, CDR2 YNFKEQ. Here the CDR3 reads CASSQERFTDTQYF. In nucleotides, the CDR3 is TGTGCCAGCAGCCAAGAAAGGTTTACAGATACGCAGTATTTT.

V is TRBV28 and J is TRBJ1-2; D remains unclear. V gave up 0 bases and J gave up 8 bases, with 10 bases separating them. This CDR3 has 13 residues. CDR1 and CDR2 from the germline V gene are MDHEN and SYDVKM. In DNA form, the CDR3 reads TGTGCCAGCAGTTTATGGCCGACGGGCGGCTACACCTTC. Its protein product is CASSLWPTGGYTF.

This clone has a handful of counts. The chain joins TRBV7-8 to TRBJ2-3; tentatively, D is TRBD1 (5 bases). V was cut by 2 bases and J by 0 bases, with 9 bases left in between. The germline gives CDR1 SGHVS, CDR2 FQNEAQ. CDR3 length: 15 amino acids. The CDR3 bases are TGTGCCAGCAGCTTAAGCAGGGCCAGCACAGATACGCAGTATTTT. Encoded protein: CASSLSRASTDTQYF. The whole variable domain, remainder taken from reference TRBV7-8 and TRBJ2-3, is GAGVSQSPRYKVAKRGQDVALRCDPISGHVSLFWYQQALGQGPEFLTYFQNEAQLDKSGLPSDRFFAERPEGSVSTLKIQRTQQEDSAVYLCASSLSRASTDTQYFGPGTRLTVL.

Only one count was recorded for this clone. The V call is TRBV28, the J call TRBJ2-5; the match to TRBD2 covers 10 bases. CDR1 is MDHEN, CDR2 SYDVKM, per germline. CDR3 size: 15 residues. The V segment lost 6 bases and the J segment 0 bases; nucleotides outside the gene matches: 4. CDR3 nucleotides: TGTGCCAGCAGAACAACTAGCGGGGACCAAGAGACCCAGTACTTC. It encodes CASRTTSGDQETQYF.

J is TRBJ2-2 and V is TRBV7-2; D is possibly TRBD2 (5 bases). Germline lookup yields CDR1 SGHTA and CDR2 FQGNSA. This CDR3 has 14 amino acids. V was cut by 4 bases and J by 4 bases, with 10 bases left in between. The CDR3 DNA is TGTGCCAGCAGCTCGAGGGTTACCACCGGGGAGCTGTTTTTT. Encoded protein: CASSSRVTTGELFF.

This rearrangement joins TRBV7-9 to TRBJ2-3, with D uncertain. The length of the CDR3 is 14 residues. From germline, CDR1 is SEHNR and CDR2 FQNEAQ (reference sequence). V was clipped by 5 bases and J by 1 base, with 10 bases between them. The CDR3 region has the DNA TGTGCCAGCAGCATAAATCAGGGCACAGATACGCAGTATTTT. It translates to CASSINQGTDTQYF.

V gene TRBV15 combines with J gene TRBJ1-6; no clear D. The germline gives CDR1 LNHNV, CDR2 YYDKDF (reference sequence). The ends were cut back, 3 bases at V and 0 bases at J, with 12 bases in the middle. This CDR3 has 17 residues. The CDR3 loop is CATSRRGTSSYNSPLHF. In DNA form, the CDR3 reads TGTGCCACCAGCAGGCGTGGTACGAGCTCCTATAATTCACCCCTCCACTTT.

The chain joins TRBV6-1 to TRBJ2-5, with 8 bases fitting TRBD1. Trimming at V came to 8 bases and at J to 3 bases, leaving 8 bases not matched to a gene. The CDR3 loop spans 14 amino acids. The germline V gene encodes CDR1 MNHNS and CDR2 SASEGT. The CDR3 here is CASVRDRLEETQYF. The CDR3 nucleotides are TGTGCCAGCGTCCGGGACAGGTTAGAAGAGACCCAGTACTTC.

The chain couples TRBV7-8 to TRBJ2-1; D is unresolved. Germline V gene lookup returns CDR1 SGHVS and CDR2 FQNEAQ. The CDR3 runs to 11 residues. V was shortened by 5 bases and J by 3 bases, with 2 bases between the two germline ends. CDR3 region: CASSIYNEQFF. In DNA, the CDR3 is TGTGCCAGCAGCATCTACAATGAGCAGTTCTTC.

CDR3 protein: CASGPQVYQPQHF. The CDR3 coding sequence is TGTGCTAGTGGTCCCCAGGTTTATCAGCCCCAGCATTTT. The chain is built from TRBV12-5 and TRBJ1-5; D unclear. Trimming cost V 5 bases and J 5 bases, with 10 bases left between them. The germline V gene encodes CDR1 LGHNT and CDR2 FRNRAP. The CDR3 is made up of 13 amino acids.

This clone came up once. The chain carries TRBV5-1 and TRBJ1-2; 10 bases agree with TRBD1. CDR3 length: 15 residues. Germline V lookup: CDR1 SGHRS, CDR2 YFSETQ. After removal of 0 bases from V and 6 bases from J, the junction contained 5 bases not matched to a gene. CDR3 in amino acids: CASSLAAGQGDGYTF. CDR3 coding DNA: TGCGCCAGCAGCTTGGCCGCAGGACAGGGGGATGGCTACACCTTC. Using reference TRBV5-1 and TRBJ1-2 for the parts outside the CDR3, the full variable domain is KAGVTQTPRYLIKTRGQQVTLSCSPISGHRSVSWYQQTPGQGLQFLFEYFSETQRNKGNFPGRFSGRQFSNSRSEMNVSTLELGDSALYLCASSLAAGQGDGYTFGSGTRLTVV.